This T cell receptor (beta chain) was sequenced during a study of siplizumab effects on memory and regulatory T cells. The data were produced by immunoSEQ multiplex PCR, yet TCRdb's version contains in-frame clones alone and is incomplete. Of about 100,000 clones in the sample, roughly 91% were seen once. A note on this clone: Its antigen is unidentified.

Study results and caveats: Alloreactive sequences that could be traced to unstimulated CD4+ memory cells showed a significant reduction under siplizumab. There was no confirmation of the suppressive function of proliferating Tregs from siplizumab cultures. To unstimulated subsets, only a minor fraction of alloreactive clones could be mapped. Naive T cells seemed more diverse than memory cells and seemed major alloresponse contributors.

The CDR3 spans 15 residues. Per germline, CDR1 MDHEN and CDR2 SYDVKM. The J segment lost 4 bases and the V segment lost 5 bases, leaving 8 bases of the junction unmatched. The chain recombines TRBV28 with TRBJ2-1; 7 bases line up with TRBD1. The source material was non-Treg CD4+ T cells sorted from blood. This TCR was sampled from a human donor in good health. This CDR3 reads CASSHWDSNYNEQFF. CDR3 sequence (DNA): TGTGCCAGCAGTCATTGGGACAGCAATTACAATGAGCAGTTCTTC.